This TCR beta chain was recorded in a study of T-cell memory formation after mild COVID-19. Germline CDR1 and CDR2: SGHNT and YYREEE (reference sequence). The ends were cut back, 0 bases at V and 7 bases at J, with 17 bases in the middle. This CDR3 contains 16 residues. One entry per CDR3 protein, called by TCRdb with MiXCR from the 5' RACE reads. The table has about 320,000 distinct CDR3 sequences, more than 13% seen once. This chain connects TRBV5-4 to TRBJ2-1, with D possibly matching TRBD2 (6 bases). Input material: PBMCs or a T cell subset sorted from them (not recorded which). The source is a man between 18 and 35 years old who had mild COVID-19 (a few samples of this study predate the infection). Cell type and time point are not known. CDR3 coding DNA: TGTGCCAGCAGCTTGGGGGACGGGGGAATGGGAAATGAGCAGTTCTTC. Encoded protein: CASSLGDGGMGNEQFF.